The 26 T cell receptor beta chains in this list originate from one sample, sequenced in a study of blood T cell repertoires in COVID-19. TCRdb's table, derived via immunoSEQ multiplex PCR, lists solely in-frame clones and lacks some. The data contain 250,000 to 350,000 clones, 70% to 90% of them singletons. The sequenced sample consisted of peripheral blood. The receptors shown here come from a human donor with COVID-19, enrolled during active disease. The donor label of this sample is uncertain.

The rearrangement links TRBV5-8 to TRBJ2-2, with 14 bases fitting TRBD2. Per germline, CDR1 SGHTS and CDR2 YDEGEE. This CDR3 is 18 amino acids long. After removal of 4 bases from V and 4 bases from J, the junction contained 9 bases not matched to a gene. The CDR3 reads CASSLTGTSGSVTGELFF. The CDR3 DNA reads as TGTGCCAGCAGCCTGACCGGGACTAGCGGGAGTGTCACCGGGGAGCTGTTTTTT.

V gene TRBV3-1 (or the pseudogene TRBV3-2) combines with J gene TRBJ2-1; tentative D call: TRBD1 (6 bases). This CDR3 comprises 14 residues. Germline-derived CDR1 and CDR2 are LGHDT and YNNKEL (reference sequence). The V end lost 2 bases, the J end lost 7 bases, and 12 bases lay between the germline ends. This CDR3 is CASSQRLTGNEQFF. CDR3 DNA sequence: TGTGCCAGCAGCCAACGCCTTACAGGGAATGAGCAGTTCTTC.

The CDR3 protein is CASSLGRNTDTQYF. The CDR3, as DNA: TGCGCCAGCAGCTTGGGTCGTAACACAGATACGCAGTATTTT. V is TRBV5-1 and J is TRBJ2-3; D is unclear. This CDR3 is 14 amino acids long. V was cut by 0 bases and J by 2 bases, with 7 bases left in between. Germline-derived CDR1 and CDR2 are SGHRS and YFSETQ. Full variable domain (outside the CDR3, taken from reference TRBV5-1 and TRBJ2-3): KAGVTQTPRYLIKTRGQQVTLSCSPISGHRSVSWYQQTPGQGLQFLFEYFSETQRNKGNFPGRFSGRQFSNSRSEMNVSTLELGDSALYLCASSLGRNTDTQYFGPGTRLTVL.

The chain recombines TRBV6-1 with TRBJ1-3; TRBD1 might be the D (6 bases). CDR1 is MNHNS and CDR2 is SASEGT in the germline V gene. The V end lost 2 bases, the J end lost 4 bases, and 18 bases lay between the germline ends. The CDR3 is made up of 17 amino acids. CDR3 residues: CASSETLLQGPGNTIYF. In nucleotides, the CDR3 is TGTGCCAGCAGTGAAACGCTACTACAGGGTCCCGGAAACACCATATATTTT.

This clone appeared a few times. Written as DNA, the CDR3 is TGTGCCAGTAGTATCCAAGCCCAATTCCCTAGCGGGACTGGGGAGCTGTTTTTT. Translated, it gives CASSIQAQFPSGTGELFF. The chain employs TRBV19 and TRBJ2-2, with TRBD2 identical over 9 bases. V lost 3 bases and J lost 8; bases outside the gene matches: 16. Per the germline V gene, CDR1 is LNHDA and CDR2 is SQIVND (reference sequence). This CDR3 has 18 amino acids. The full variable domain, completed using reference TRBV19 and TRBJ2-2, is DGGITQSPKYLFRKEGQNVTLSCEQNLNHDAMYWYRQDPGQGLRLIYYSQIVNDFQKGDIAEGYSVSREKKESFPLTVTSAQKNPTAFYLCASSIQAQFPSGTGELFFGEGSRLTVL.

The genes are TRBV7-2 and TRBJ1-3; TRBD1 agrees at 9 bases. Germline V gene sequence: CDR1 SGHTA, CDR2 FQGNSA. CDR3 size: 18 residues. Unmatched junction bases numbered 6, after V lost 0 bases and J lost 0 bases. The chain's CDR3 is CASSLAGTGTRSGNTIYF. DNA for the CDR3: TGTGCCAGCAGCTTAGCCGGGACAGGGACGCGCTCTGGAAACACCATATATTTT.

The chain recombines TRBV18 with TRBJ1-2, with D tentatively TRBD1 (6 bases). This CDR3 contains 13 residues. Germline CDR1 reads KGHSH; CDR2 reads LQKENI. V dropped 3 bases and J dropped 6 bases, with 11 bases sitting between them. The chain's CDR3 is CASSPTGPHGYTF. CDR3 DNA sequence: TGTGCCAGCTCACCTACAGGGCCTCATGGCTACACCTTC.

This clone was detected only a few times. This rearrangement joins TRBV5-4 to TRBJ1-3; tentatively, D is TRBD1 (5 bases). Per germline, CDR1 SGHNT and CDR2 YYREEE (reference sequence). This CDR3 is 16 amino acids long. The V gene lost 0 bases and the J gene lost 2 bases, with 12 bases spanning the gap. As DNA, the CDR3 is TGTGCCAGCAGCTTGGGTGGGGACTTTGCTGGAAACACCATATATTTT. This codes for CASSLGGDFAGNTIYF.

The chain has TRBV7-9 and TRBJ1-4, with D unclear. The CDR3 runs 15 residues. Trimming shortened V by 5 bases and J by 0 bases, and 10 bases separated the two germline ends. Germline lookup yields CDR1 SEHNR and CDR2 FQNEAQ (reference sequence). For the CDR3, the DNA is TGTGCCAGCAGCCTAACCCATGCAACTAATGAAAAACTGTTTTTT. It is translated as CASSLTHATNEKLFF.

V usage is TRBV5-4 and J usage is TRBJ2-2, with 9 bases identical to TRBD2. The CDR3 length is 16 residues. V gave up 4 bases and J gave up 1 base; unmatched junction bases: 5. The V gene's germline CDR1 is SGHNT and CDR2 YYREEE (reference sequence). This chain's CDR3 is CASSGGTSLNTGELFF. CDR3 nucleotides: TGTGCCAGCAGCGGGGGGACTAGCTTGAACACCGGGGAGCTGTTTTTT.

The rearrangement joins TRBV5-6 to TRBJ1-1; weak D call: TRBD1 (6 bases). Between the trimmed V and J ends, which lost 0 bases and 1 base, there was a span of 10 bases. This CDR3 spans 15 amino acids. CDR1 is SGHDT, CDR2 YYEEEE, per germline. The CDR3 DNA is TGTGCCAGCAGCTTGGTTGGCAGGGGGAACACTGAAGCTTTCTTT. Protein product: CASSLVGRGNTEAFF.

V and J are TRBV19 and TRBJ2-1, with D tentatively TRBD2 (6 bases). V gave up 10 bases and J gave up 5 bases, with 21 bases separating them. CDR1 and CDR2 from the germline V gene are LNHDA and SQIVND (reference sequence). This CDR3 region has 15 residues. DNA of the CDR3: TGTGCCACCTCCAAGGGAATTAGCGGCAACAATGAGCAGTTCTTC. Translation: CATSKGISGNNEQFF. Variable domain in full (rest from reference TRBV19 and TRBJ2-1): DGGITQSPKYLFRKEGQNVTLSCEQNLNHDAMYWYRQDPGQGLRLIYYSQIVNDFQKGDIAEGYSVSREKKESFPLTVTSAQKNPTAFYLCATSKGISGNNEQFFGPGTRLTVL.

This CDR3 is CASTTQGNGYTF. The CDR3, as DNA: TGTGCCAGCACTACACAGGGGAATGGCTACACCTTC. The rearrangement uses TRBV28 and TRBJ1-2; 7 positions agree with TRBD1. CDR3 length: 12 amino acids. The J segment lost 6 bases and the V segment lost 7 bases, leaving 5 bases of the junction unmatched. Germline assignment: CDR1 MDHEN and CDR2 SYDVKM.

The chain links TRBV28 to TRBJ2-7; D remains unclear. The ends were cut back, 1 base at V and 1 base at J, with 11 bases in the middle. This CDR3 has 15 residues. CDR1 and CDR2 (germline): MDHEN, SYDVKM. As DNA, the CDR3 is TGTGCCAGCAGTTTATTCGGTTCTGTATCCTACGAGCAGTACTTC. Its protein is CASSLFGSVSYEQYF.

The chain is built from TRBV27 and TRBJ1-1; D possibly corresponds to TRBD1 (6 bases). The CDR3 consists of 15 residues. Germline V gene data show CDR1 as MNHEY and CDR2 as SMNVEV (reference sequence). V was cut by 1 base and J by 4 bases, with 13 bases left in between. CDR3 in amino acids: CASSLYRVGSTEAFF. The CDR3 bases are TGTGCCAGCAGTTTATACAGGGTGGGTTCCACTGAAGCTTTCTTT.

This chain joins TRBV18 and TRBJ2-7, with 12 bases that match TRBD2. The CDR3 sequence is 17 residues long. Unmatched junction bases numbered 4, after V lost 1 base and J lost 0 bases. Looked up from germline, CDR1 is KGHSH and CDR2 is LQKENI. This chain's CDR3 is CASSPRGLAGTSYEQYF. The CDR3 region has the DNA TGTGCCAGCTCACCACGGGGACTAGCGGGTACCTCCTACGAGCAGTACTTC.

This chain joins TRBV25-1 and TRBJ1-2, with a weak D call TRBD1 (6 bases). This CDR3 comprises 15 residues. Germline lookup yields CDR1 MGHDK and CDR2 SYGVNS. V lost 3 bases and J lost 0, with 11 bases in between. The CDR3 DNA is TGTGCCAGCAGTGATTGGACAGTTACTAACTATGGCTACACCTTC. Encoded protein: CASSDWTVTNYGYTF.

The CDR3: CAWSGERVRGSPLHF. The CDR3 nucleotides are TGTGCCTGGAGTGGAGAGAGAGTGCGGGGTTCACCCCTCCACTTT. The genes are TRBV30 and TRBJ1-6, with D uncertain. Trimming stripped 1 base from V and 9 bases from J, with 16 bases between. This CDR3 has 15 residues. The germline gives CDR1 GTSNPN, CDR2 SVGIG (reference sequence).

The gene calls are TRBV7-9 and TRBJ1-1; D uncertain. Germline loops: CDR1 SEHNR, CDR2 FQNEAQ (reference sequence). The V gene lost 4 bases and the J gene lost 11 bases, with 14 bases spanning the gap. This CDR3 has 12 amino acids. The CDR3 sequence is CASSSEGLTAFF. Written as DNA, the CDR3 is TGTGCCAGCAGCTCAGAGGGTCTAACGGCTTTCTTT.

The rearrangement links TRBV24-1 to TRBJ2-7, with 9 bases identical to TRBD1. J gave up 3 bases and V 0 bases, and 8 bases lay outside the gene matches. The CDR3 is 17 amino acids. CDR1 KGHDR and CDR2 SFDVKD come from the germline V gene. CDR3 region: CATSDLETGGASYEQYF. The DNA for the CDR3 is TGTGCCACCAGTGATTTGGAAACAGGGGGCGCGAGCTACGAGCAGTACTTC.

The chain has TRBV11-2 and TRBJ1-5, with 7 bases fitting TRBD1. The J segment lost 0 bases and the V segment lost 5 bases, leaving 7 bases of the junction unmatched. CDR3 length: 16 residues. Per germline, CDR1 SGHAT and CDR2 FQNNGV. CDR3: CASSPRTGYSNQPQHF. The CDR3, as DNA: TGTGCCAGCAGCCCGAGGACAGGATATAGCAATCAGCCCCAGCATTTT.

The J gene is TRBJ2-7, the V gene TRBV7-3; D is undetermined. The length of the CDR3 is 13 residues. The germline gives CDR1 SGHTA, CDR2 FQGTGA. The germline V and J ends were trimmed by 2 bases and 8 bases, with 13 bases remaining between them. The CDR3: CASSLDPNSQQYF. The CDR3 bases are TGTGCCAGCAGCTTAGACCCTAACAGTCAGCAGTACTTC.

A single count supports this clone. This sequence joins TRBV19 and TRBJ1-2; 10 bases map to TRBD1. Germline V lookup: CDR1 LNHDA, CDR2 SQIVND (reference sequence). Losses at the gene ends were 7 bases for V and 8 bases for J; bases not matched to a gene: 4. The CDR3 has 12 residues. The CDR3 nucleotides read TGTGCCAGTACGACAGGGGGCAGGGGCTACACCTTC. Its protein is CASTTGGRGYTF.

For the CDR3, the DNA is TGTGCCTGGAGTGTACCGGGATCGAGGACTGAAGCTTTCTTT. Residues: CAWSVPGSRTEAFF. This rearrangement joins TRBV30 to TRBJ1-1; D is uncertain. Germline V lookup: CDR1 GTSNPN, CDR2 SVGIG (reference sequence). This CDR3 region has 14 residues. V gave up 0 bases and J gave up 5 bases, with 13 bases separating them. Complete variable domain (other parts from reference TRBV30 and TRBJ1-1): SQTIHQWPATLVQPVGSPLSLECTVEGTSNPNLYWYRQAAGRGLQLLFYSVGIGQISSEVPQNLSASRPQDRQFILSSKKLLLSDSGFYLCAWSVPGSRTEAFFGQGTRLTVV.

The chain uses TRBV18 and TRBJ1-5; 7 bases line up with TRBD1. Germline V gives CDR1 KGHSH, CDR2 LQKENI. The CDR3 runs to 15 residues. V dropped 5 bases and J dropped 2; count of bases not matched to a gene: 6. CDR3 coding DNA: TGTGCCAGCTCAGGGTTCGGACAGGGCAATCAGCCCCAGCATTTT. Its translation is CASSGFGQGNQPQHF.

V and J are TRBV30 and TRBJ2-5, with D possibly being TRBD2 (5 bases). From germline, CDR1 is GTSNPN and CDR2 SVGIG (reference sequence). The CDR3 loop spans 13 amino acids. Trimming took 3 bases from V and 7 from J, leaving 15 bases between them. The DNA of the CDR3 is TGTGCCTGGAGAGACGGGATCGCCCGGACCCAGTACTTC. Amino acid sequence: CAWRDGIARTQYF.